This TCR beta chain was recovered during a study of cytomegalovirus exposure and HLA in healthy donors. Whole-study context: In an early release, HLA-typed donors contributed 90 million or so unique TCR sequences.

The germline CDR1 and CDR2 sequences are SEHNR and FQNEAQ (reference sequence). Losses at the gene ends were 5 bases for V and 8 bases for J; bases not matched to a gene: 9. This CDR3 contains 15 residues. In the PCR, 60 Vbeta and 13 Jbeta primers were used. Sequenced by immunoSEQ multiplex PCR; TCRdb stores in-frame clones only, minus some. The data contain roughly 110,000 clones, about 68% of them seen just once; the ten biggest clones take up around 3.9%. The receptor was isolated from a woman between 35 and 50 years old in good health and CMV-seropositive. The chain uses TRBV7-9 and TRBJ1-3, with 10 bases matching TRBD1. The sample taken for sequencing was PBMCs. CDR3 bases: TGTGCCAGCAGCCGCCCGGGGACAGGGGAGGACACCATATATTTT. The encoded protein is CASSRPGTGEDTIYF.